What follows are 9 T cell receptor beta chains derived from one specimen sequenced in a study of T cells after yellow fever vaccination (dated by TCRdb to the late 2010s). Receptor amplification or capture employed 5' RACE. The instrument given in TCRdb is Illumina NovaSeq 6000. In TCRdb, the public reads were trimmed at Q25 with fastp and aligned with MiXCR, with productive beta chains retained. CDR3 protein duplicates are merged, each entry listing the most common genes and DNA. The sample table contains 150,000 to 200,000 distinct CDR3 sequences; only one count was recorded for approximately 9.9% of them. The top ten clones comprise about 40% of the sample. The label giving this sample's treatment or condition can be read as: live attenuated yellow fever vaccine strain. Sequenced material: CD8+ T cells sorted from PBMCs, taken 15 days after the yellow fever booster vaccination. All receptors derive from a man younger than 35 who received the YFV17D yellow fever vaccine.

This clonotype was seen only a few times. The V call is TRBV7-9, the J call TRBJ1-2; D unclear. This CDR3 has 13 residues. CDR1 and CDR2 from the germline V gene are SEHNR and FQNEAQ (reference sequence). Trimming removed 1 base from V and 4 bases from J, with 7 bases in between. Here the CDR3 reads CASSLDSLYGYTF. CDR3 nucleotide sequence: TGTGCCAGCAGCTTAGACAGCCTCTATGGCTACACCTTC.

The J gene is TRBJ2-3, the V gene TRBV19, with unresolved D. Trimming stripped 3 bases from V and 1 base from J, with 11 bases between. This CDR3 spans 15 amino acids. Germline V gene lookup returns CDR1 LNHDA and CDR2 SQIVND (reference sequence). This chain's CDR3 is CASSMWFIRTDTQYF. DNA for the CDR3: TGTGCCAGTAGTATGTGGTTTATTCGCACAGATACGCAGTATTTT.

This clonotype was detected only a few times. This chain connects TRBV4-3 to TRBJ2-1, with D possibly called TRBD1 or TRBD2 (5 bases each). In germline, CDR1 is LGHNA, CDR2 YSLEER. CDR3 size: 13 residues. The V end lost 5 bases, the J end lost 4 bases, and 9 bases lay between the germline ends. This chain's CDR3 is CASSEGRYNEQFF. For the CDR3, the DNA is TGCGCCAGCAGCGAGGGACGGTACAATGAGCAGTTCTTC.

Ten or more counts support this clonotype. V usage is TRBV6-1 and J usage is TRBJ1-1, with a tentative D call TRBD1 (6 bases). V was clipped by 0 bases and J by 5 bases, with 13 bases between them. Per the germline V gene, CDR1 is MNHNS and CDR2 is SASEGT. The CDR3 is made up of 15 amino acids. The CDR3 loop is CASSEAGGGGTEAFF. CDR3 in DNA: TGTGCCAGCAGTGAAGCTGGTGGGGGCGGGACTGAAGCTTTCTTT.

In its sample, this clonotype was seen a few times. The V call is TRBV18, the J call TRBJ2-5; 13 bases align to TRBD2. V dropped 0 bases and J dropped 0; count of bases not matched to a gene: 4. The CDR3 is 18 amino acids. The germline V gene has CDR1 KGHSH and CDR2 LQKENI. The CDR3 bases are TGTGCCAGCTCACCACCTGGACTAGCGGGGGTGTACCAAGAGACCCAGTACTTC. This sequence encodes CASSPPGLAGVYQETQYF.

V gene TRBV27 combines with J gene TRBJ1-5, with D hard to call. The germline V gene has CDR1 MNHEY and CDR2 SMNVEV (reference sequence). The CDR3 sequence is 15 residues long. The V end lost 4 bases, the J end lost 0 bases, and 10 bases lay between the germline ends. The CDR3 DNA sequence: TGTGCCAGCAGTTCCATCCCCTATAGCAATCAGCCCCAGCATTTT. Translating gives CASSSIPYSNQPQHF.

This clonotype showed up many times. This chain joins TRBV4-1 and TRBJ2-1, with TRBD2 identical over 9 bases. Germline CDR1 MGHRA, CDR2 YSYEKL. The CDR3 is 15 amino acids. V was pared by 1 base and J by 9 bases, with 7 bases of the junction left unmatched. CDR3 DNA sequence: TGCGCCAGCAGCCAAGGAGACTCGCGGGGGGGTGAGCAGTTCTTC. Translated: CASSQGDSRGGEQFF.

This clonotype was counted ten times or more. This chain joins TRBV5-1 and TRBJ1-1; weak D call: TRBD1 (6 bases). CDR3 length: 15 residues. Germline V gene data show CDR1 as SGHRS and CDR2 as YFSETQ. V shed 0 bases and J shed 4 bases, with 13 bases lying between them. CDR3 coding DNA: TGCGCCAGCAGCTTGGGGGCCCCGGGGGCCACTGAAGCTTTCTTT. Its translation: CASSLGAPGATEAFF.

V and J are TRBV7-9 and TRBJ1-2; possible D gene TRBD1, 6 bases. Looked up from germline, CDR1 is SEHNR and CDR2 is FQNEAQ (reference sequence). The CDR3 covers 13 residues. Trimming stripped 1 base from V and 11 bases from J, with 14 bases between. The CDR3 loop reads CASSLGSGGAYTF. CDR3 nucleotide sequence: TGTGCCAGCAGCTTAGGCTCGGGGGGCGCGTACACCTTC.